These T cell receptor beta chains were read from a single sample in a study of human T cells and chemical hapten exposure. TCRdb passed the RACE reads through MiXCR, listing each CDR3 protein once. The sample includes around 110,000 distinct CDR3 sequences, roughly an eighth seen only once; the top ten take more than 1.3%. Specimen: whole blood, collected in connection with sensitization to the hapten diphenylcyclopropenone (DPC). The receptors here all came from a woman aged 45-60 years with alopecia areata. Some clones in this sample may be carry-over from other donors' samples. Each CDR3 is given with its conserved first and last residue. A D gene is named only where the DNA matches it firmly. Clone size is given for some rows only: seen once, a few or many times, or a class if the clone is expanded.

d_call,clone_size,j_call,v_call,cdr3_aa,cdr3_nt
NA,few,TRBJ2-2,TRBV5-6,CASSPGNLFF,TGTGCCAGCAGCCCGGGTAACCTGTTTTTT
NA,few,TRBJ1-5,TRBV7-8,CASSFRSEQPQHF,TGTGCCAGCAGCTTTCGAAGCGAGCAGCCCCAGCATTTT
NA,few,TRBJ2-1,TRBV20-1,CSADGTNNEQFF,TGCAGTGCCGACGGAACAAACAATGAGCAGTTCTTC
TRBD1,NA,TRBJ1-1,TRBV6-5,CASSYPIDRANTEAFF,TGTGCCAGCAGTTACCCGATCGACAGGGCGAACACTGAAGCTTTCTTT
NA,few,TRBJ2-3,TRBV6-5,CASSYGRGGTDTQYF,TGTGCCAGCAGTTACGGCAGGGGCGGCACAGATACGCAGTATTTT
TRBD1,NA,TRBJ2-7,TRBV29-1,CSVVVQGAGEQYF,TGCAGCGTTGTGGTGCAGGGGGCGGGGGAGCAGTACTTC
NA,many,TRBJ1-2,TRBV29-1,CSVDPINYGYTF,TGCAGCGTTGACCCCATCAACTATGGCTACACCTTC
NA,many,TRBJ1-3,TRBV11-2,CASSFENNSGNTIYF,TGTGCCAGCAGCTTCGAGAATAACTCTGGAAACACCATATATTTT
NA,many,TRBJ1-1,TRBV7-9,CASSPILNKGRNTEAFF,TGTGCCAGCAGCCCTATTCTGAACAAAGGGCGTAACACTGAAGCTTTCTTT
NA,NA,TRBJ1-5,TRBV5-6,CASSSQGRQPQHF,TGTGCCAGCAGCTCCCAGGGAAGGCAGCCCCAGCATTTT
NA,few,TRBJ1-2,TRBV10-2,CASSESSQGYTF,TGCGCCAGCAGTGAGAGTTCACAGGGCTACACCTTC
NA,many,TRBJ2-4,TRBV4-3,CASSQDAGPFGNIQYF,TGCGCCAGCAGCCAAGATGCAGGGCCCTTTGGAAACATTCAGTACTTC